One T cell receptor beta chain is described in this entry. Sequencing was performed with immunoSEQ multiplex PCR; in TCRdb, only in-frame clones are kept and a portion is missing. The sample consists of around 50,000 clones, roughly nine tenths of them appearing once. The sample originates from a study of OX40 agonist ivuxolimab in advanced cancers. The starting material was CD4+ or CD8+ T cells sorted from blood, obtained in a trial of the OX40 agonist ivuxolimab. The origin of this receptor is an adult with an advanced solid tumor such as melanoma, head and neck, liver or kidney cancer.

Written as DNA, the CDR3 is TGTGCCAGCAGCCAAATCCTTAGCGGGAGGGCCGGTGGGGAGCTGTTTTTT. It specifies CASSQILSGRAGGELFF. The chain uses TRBV4-2 and TRBJ2-2, with TRBD2 identical over 11 bases. J gave up 8 bases and V 2 bases, and 10 bases lay outside the gene matches. This CDR3 region has 17 residues. Germline V lookup: CDR1 LGHNA, CDR2 YNFKEQ.